This entry lists 18 T cell receptor beta chains sequenced from one sample in a study of CD8+ T cells in alopecia areata. Specified treatment: oral pan-JAK inhibitor, 5-10 mg twice daily. Investigators isolated RNA and reverse transcribed it into cDNA to act as the sequencing template. Measured with immunoSEQ multiplex PCR; TCRdb has only the in-frame clones, and not every one. The sample lists 150,000 to 200,000 clones, around 60% seen once, with 1.3% in the top ten. Sequencing was performed on CD4+ T cells sorted from blood, taken between weeks 47 and 50, from a patient treated with tofacitinib. Source of these receptors: a human donor with alopecia areata.

The table lists this clone with a few counts. V usage is TRBV4-3 and J usage is TRBJ2-1; 13 bases fit TRBD2. Unmatched junction bases numbered 3, after V lost 0 bases and J lost 10 bases. The CDR3 is made up of 15 amino acids. The germline V gene has CDR1 LGHNA and CDR2 YSLEER. The CDR3, as DNA: TGCGCCAGCAGCCAAGATGCGGGACTAGCGGGGGAGCAGTTCTTC. This codes for CASSQDAGLAGEQFF.

The count of this clone is one. The CDR3 spells CASSLGGRGPSYGYTF. CDR3 coding DNA: TGTGCCAGCAGCTTGGGGGGTAGAGGGCCTTCCTATGGCTACACCTTC. The rearrangement uses TRBV5-6 and TRBJ1-2; D is ambiguous. V was pared by 0 bases and J by 4 bases, with 16 bases between. From germline, CDR1 is SGHDT and CDR2 YYEEEE. This CDR3 region has 16 residues.

V is TRBV14 and J is TRBJ2-1, with a tentative D call TRBD2 (7 bases). The CDR3 consists of 15 residues. Germline CDR1 is SGHDN and CDR2 is FVKESK. Trimming shortened V by 4 bases and J by 7 bases, and 17 bases separated the two germline ends. The CDR3 DNA sequence: TGTGCCAGCAGCCGAGGGCGGGGGCTTGCAAATGAGCAGTTCTTC. As protein: CASSRGRGLANEQFF.

This chain links TRBV5-6 with TRBJ1-1; D may be TRBD1 (5 bases). The CDR3 contains 14 residues. Looked up from germline, CDR1 is SGHDT and CDR2 is YYEEEE. Trimming stripped 6 bases from V and 1 base from J, with 13 bases between. The CDR3, as DNA: TGTGCCAGCACCCTCCGGGGCCGGAACACTGAAGCTTTCTTT. It encodes CASTLRGRNTEAFF.

This chain connects TRBV29-1 to TRBJ2-1, with 7 nucleotides matching TRBD1. Germline loops: CDR1 SQVTM, CDR2 ANQGSEA. The V segment lost 4 bases and the J segment 7 bases; nucleotides outside the gene matches: 7. The CDR3 loop spans 13 amino acids. CDR3 coding DNA: TGCAGCGTTGTAGCACAGGGGTGGAATGAGCAGTTCTTC. Its translation is CSVVAQGWNEQFF.

The CDR3 sequence: CSVRRGTENYEQYF. The CDR3 DNA reads as TGCAGCGTAAGAAGAGGGACTGAAAACTACGAGCAGTACTTC. V usage is TRBV29-1 and J usage is TRBJ2-7, with D perhaps TRBD2 (6 bases). V was clipped by 6 bases and J by 3 bases, with 18 bases between them. CDR1 and CDR2 from the germline V gene are SQVTM and ANQGSEA. The length of the CDR3 is 14 residues.

The V call is TRBV2, the J call TRBJ1-6, with TRBD1 matching 9 bases. The germline V gene has CDR1 SNHLY and CDR2 FYNNEI. The CDR3 totals 17 residues. V lost 5 bases to trimming and J lost 10 bases; unmatched junction nucleotides: 15. The CDR3 DNA is TGTGCCAGCAGTTGGGACACCGGGACAGGGAATAGCTCACCCCTCCACTTT. Translation: CASSWDTGTGNSSPLHF.

This chain links TRBV5-6 with TRBJ2-1, with D tentatively TRBD2 (6 bases). The CDR3 consists of 13 residues. Trimming removed 4 bases from V and 9 bases from J, with 14 bases in between. The germline CDR1 and CDR2 sequences are SGHDT and YYEEEE. CDR3 amino acids: CASSRPPGSEQFF. CDR3 bases: TGTGCCAGCAGCAGACCCCCCGGGAGTGAGCAGTTCTTC. Filled out from reference TRBV5-6 and TRBJ2-1, the complete variable domain reads DAGVTQSPTHLIKTRGQQVTLRCSPKSGHDTVSWYQQALGQGPQFIFQYYEEEERQRGNFPDRFSGHQFPNYSSELNVNALLLGDSALYLCASSRPPGSEQFFGPGTRLTVL.

This CDR3 is CAWSPTGANVLTF. The CDR3 DNA sequence: TGTGCCTGGAGTCCGACTGGGGCCAACGTCCTGACTTTC. J is TRBJ2-6 and V is TRBV30, with D hard to call. In germline, CDR1 is GTSNPN, CDR2 SVGIG (reference sequence). Trimming took off 2 bases at V and 2 bases at J, with 4 bases between the two ends. The CDR3 contains 13 residues.

The chain combines TRBV4-2 with TRBJ2-7, with TRBD2 identical over 11 bases. The CDR3 has 18 amino acids. Germline assignment: CDR1 LGHNA and CDR2 YNFKEQ. J gave up 0 bases and V 2 bases, and 9 bases lay outside the gene matches. CDR3 nucleotide sequence: TGTGCCAGCAGCCAATTTGTCCGACTAGCGGGGTCCTCCTACGAGCAGTACTTC. It specifies CASSQFVRLAGSSYEQYF.

The rearrangement joins TRBV4-3 to TRBJ2-6; D is ambiguous. The CDR3 has 18 amino acids. V was shortened by 4 bases and J by 0 bases, with 16 bases between the two germline ends. The germline V gene has CDR1 LGHNA and CDR2 YSLEER. The CDR3 DNA reads as TGCGCCAGCAGCCTAGTATGGCAACGGAGCTCTGGGGCCAACGTCCTGACTTTC. This gives the protein CASSLVWQRSSGANVLTF.

This chain joins TRBV2 and TRBJ2-1; D possibly corresponds to TRBD2 (6 bases). The CDR3 is 14 residues long. Germline CDR1 is SNHLY and CDR2 is FYNNEI. V was shortened by 7 bases and J by 10 bases, with 20 bases between the two germline ends. The CDR3 DNA reads TGTGCCAGCAACCCCCTCGGGACTCCCGGGGAGCAGTTCTTC. Its protein is CASNPLGTPGEQFF.

The chain carries TRBV7-9 and TRBJ1-1, with D possibly matching TRBD1 (5 bases). The germline V gene has CDR1 SEHNR and CDR2 FQNEAQ (reference sequence). Trimming pared 8 bases from V and 1 base from J, leaving 11 bases between. CDR3 size: 13 residues. The CDR3 spells CASSKGTNTEAFF. The DNA of the CDR3 is TGTGCCAGCTCCAAGGGGACGAACACTGAAGCTTTCTTT.

V and J are TRBV27 and TRBJ2-1; D is tentatively TRBD1 or TRBD2 (5 bases each). The V end lost 4 bases, the J end lost 2 bases, and 18 bases lay between the germline ends. CDR3 length equals 17 residues. Germline V lookup: CDR1 MNHEY, CDR2 SMNVEV (reference sequence). The DNA of the CDR3 is TGTGCCAGCAGTTCCCCCTGGGGGTTGGGCCCCTACAATGAGCAGTTCTTC. Protein product: CASSSPWGLGPYNEQFF.

In its sample, this clone was seen a few times. The chain uses TRBV4-1 and TRBJ1-6; D unclear. Between the trimmed V and J ends, which lost 4 bases and 3 bases, there was a span of 13 bases. Germline V gives CDR1 MGHRA, CDR2 YSYEKL. The CDR3 consists of 16 residues. The CDR3 loop reads CASSPFVTDYNSPLHF. CDR3 nucleotide sequence: TGCGCCAGCAGCCCCTTTGTGACGGACTATAATTCACCCCTCCACTTT.

V usage is TRBV25-1 and J usage is TRBJ1-2, with TRBD1 matching over 7 bases. In germline, CDR1 is MGHDK, CDR2 SYGVNS. V shed 7 bases and J 3 bases; nucleotides not matched to a gene: 5. This CDR3 spans 13 amino acids. DNA for the CDR3: TGTGCCAGCACCCTAGGACAGGACTATGGCTACACCTTC. Protein: CASTLGQDYGYTF.

This clone was observed a few times. The chain recombines TRBV5-1 with TRBJ2-4, with D perhaps assigned TRBD1 or TRBD2 (5 bases each). This CDR3 is 14 amino acids long. V was clipped by 4 bases and J by 0 bases, with 8 bases between them. Germline CDR1 is SGHRS and CDR2 is YFSETQ. CDR3 sequence reads: CASSGAGAKNIQYF. CDR3 DNA sequence: TGCGCCAGCAGCGGGGCGGGAGCCAAAAACATTCAGTACTTC.

V usage is TRBV28 and J usage is TRBJ1-1; the D gene is possibly TRBD1 (6 bases). Germline CDR1 reads MDHEN; CDR2 reads SYDVKM. The CDR3 consists of 13 residues. V shed 5 bases and J shed 1 base, with 8 bases lying between them. The DNA of the CDR3 is TGTGCCAGCAGTGGACAGTGGAACACTGAAGCTTTCTTT. It is translated as CASSGQWNTEAFF.